Listed here is a single T cell receptor (beta chain). What it recognizes is unknown. In TCRdb, the 5' RACE reads were re-called with MiXCR into one record per CDR3 protein. Of approximately 300,000 distinct CDR3 sequences listed, roughly 20% were seen once; the top ten hold 3.5%. The source of the sample is a study of CD8 T cells in ankylosing spondylitis. Study-wide results and caveats: Made up of eight or nine highly homologous variants, a TCR beta motif appeared characteristic of ankylosing spondylitis blood.

The V gene's germline CDR1 is SGHKS and CDR2 YYEKEE (reference sequence). The V end lost 1 base, the J end lost 0 bases, and 7 bases lay between the germline ends. The CDR3 is made up of 15 amino acids. Sample: blood, either unsorted or a sorted T cell fraction (not recorded which). The V call is TRBV5-5, the J call TRBJ2-2; D is undetermined. The clonotype comes from a female donor with ankylosing spondylitis or in good health (not recorded which). CDR3 sequence reads: CASSLHPANTGELFF. CDR3 coding DNA: TGTGCCAGCAGCTTGCACCCAGCGAACACCGGGGAGCTGTTTTTT.